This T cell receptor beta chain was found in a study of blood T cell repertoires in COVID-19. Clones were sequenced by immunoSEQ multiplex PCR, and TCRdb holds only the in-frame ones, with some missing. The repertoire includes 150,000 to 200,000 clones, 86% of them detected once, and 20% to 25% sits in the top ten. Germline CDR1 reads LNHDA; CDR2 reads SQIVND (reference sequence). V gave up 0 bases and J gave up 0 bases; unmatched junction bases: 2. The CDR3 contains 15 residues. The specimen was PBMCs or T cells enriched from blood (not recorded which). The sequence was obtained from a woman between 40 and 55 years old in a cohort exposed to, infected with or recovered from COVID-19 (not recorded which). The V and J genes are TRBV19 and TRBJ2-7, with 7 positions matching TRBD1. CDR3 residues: CASSIEGQSSYEQYF. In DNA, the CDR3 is TGTGCCAGTAGTATAGAGGGACAGAGCTCCTACGAGCAGTACTTC. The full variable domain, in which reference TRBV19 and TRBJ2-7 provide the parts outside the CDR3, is DGGITQSPKYLFRKEGQNVTLSCEQNLNHDAMYWYRQDPGQGLRLIYYSQIVNDFQKGDIAEGYSVSREKKESFPLTVTSAQKNPTAFYLCASSIEGQSSYEQYFGPGTRLTVT.